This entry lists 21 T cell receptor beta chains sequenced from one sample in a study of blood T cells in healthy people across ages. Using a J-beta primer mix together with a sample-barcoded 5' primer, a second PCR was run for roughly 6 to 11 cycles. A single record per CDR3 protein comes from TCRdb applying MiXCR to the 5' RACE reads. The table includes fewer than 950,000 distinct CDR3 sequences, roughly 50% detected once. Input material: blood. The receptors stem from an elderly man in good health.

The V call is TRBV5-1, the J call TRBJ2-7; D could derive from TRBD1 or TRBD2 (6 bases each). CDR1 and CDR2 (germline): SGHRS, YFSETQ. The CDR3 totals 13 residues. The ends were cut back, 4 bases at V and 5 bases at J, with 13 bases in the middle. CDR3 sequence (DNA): TGCGCCAGCAGCGGGACTGGGACAAACGAGCAGTACTTC. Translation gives CASSGTGTNEQYF.

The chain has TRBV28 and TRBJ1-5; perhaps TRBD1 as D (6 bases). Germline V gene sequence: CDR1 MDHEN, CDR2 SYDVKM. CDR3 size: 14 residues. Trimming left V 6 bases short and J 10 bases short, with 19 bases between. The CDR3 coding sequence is TGTGCCAGCAGCCGAAACAGGGAGAGACCTCCCCAGCATTTT. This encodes CASSRNRERPPQHF.

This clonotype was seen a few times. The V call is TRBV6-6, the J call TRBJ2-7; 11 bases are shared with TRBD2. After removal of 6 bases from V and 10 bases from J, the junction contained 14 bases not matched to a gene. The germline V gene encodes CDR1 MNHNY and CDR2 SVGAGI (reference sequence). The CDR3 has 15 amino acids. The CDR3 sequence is CASSYSGTSGNTQYF. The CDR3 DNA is TGTGCCAGCAGCTATTCCGGGACTAGCGGTAACACCCAGTACTTC.

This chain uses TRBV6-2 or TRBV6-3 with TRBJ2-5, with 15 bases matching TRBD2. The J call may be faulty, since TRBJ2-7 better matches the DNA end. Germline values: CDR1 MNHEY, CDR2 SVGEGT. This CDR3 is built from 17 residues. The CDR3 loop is CASKGLAGGPILYEQYF. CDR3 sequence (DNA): TGTGCCAGCAAAGGACTAGCGGGAGGGCCTATCTTGTACGAGCAGTACTTC.

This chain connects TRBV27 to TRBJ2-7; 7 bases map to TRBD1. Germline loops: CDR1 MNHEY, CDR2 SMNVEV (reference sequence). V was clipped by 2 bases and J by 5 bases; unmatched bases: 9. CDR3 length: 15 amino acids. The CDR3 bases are TGTGCCAGCAGTTTACTCCCAACAGGGGTAAACGAGCAGTACTTC. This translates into CASSLLPTGVNEQYF.

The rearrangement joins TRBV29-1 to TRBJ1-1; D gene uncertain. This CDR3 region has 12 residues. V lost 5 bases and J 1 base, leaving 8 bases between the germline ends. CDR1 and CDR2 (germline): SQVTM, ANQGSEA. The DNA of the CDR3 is TGCAGCGTTTTACAGTCGAACACTGAAGCTTTCTTT. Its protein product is CSVLQSNTEAFF. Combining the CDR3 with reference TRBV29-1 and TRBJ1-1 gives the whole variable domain SAVISQKPSRDICQRGTSLTIQCQVDSQVTMMFWYRQQPGQSLTLIATANQGSEATYESGFVIDKFPISRPNLTFSTLTVSNMSPEDSSIYLCSVLQSNTEAFFGQGTRLTVV.

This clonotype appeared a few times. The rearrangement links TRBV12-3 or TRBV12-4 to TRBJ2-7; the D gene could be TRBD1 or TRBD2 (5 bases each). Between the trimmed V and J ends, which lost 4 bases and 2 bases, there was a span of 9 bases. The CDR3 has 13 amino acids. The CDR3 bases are TGTGCCAGCAGTTGGGACGGAACCTACGAGCAGTACTTC. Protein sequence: CASSWDGTYEQYF.

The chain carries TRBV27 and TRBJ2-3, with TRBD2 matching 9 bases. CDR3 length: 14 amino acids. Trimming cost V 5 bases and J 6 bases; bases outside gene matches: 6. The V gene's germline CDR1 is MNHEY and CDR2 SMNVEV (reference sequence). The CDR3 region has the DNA TGTGCCAGCAGTGTAGCGGGAGTTCTGGATACGCAGTATTTT. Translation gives CASSVAGVLDTQYF.

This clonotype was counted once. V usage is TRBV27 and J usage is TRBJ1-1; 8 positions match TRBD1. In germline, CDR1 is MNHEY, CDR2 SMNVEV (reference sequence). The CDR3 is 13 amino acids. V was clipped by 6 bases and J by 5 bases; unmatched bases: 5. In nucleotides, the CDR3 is TGTGCCAGCAGGTACAGGGGGGTGACTGAAGCTTTCTTT. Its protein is CASRYRGVTEAFF.

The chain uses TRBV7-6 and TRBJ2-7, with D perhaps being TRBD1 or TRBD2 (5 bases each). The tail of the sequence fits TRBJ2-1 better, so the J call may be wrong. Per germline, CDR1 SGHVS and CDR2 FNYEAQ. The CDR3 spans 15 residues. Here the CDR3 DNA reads TGTGCCAGCAGCTTAGATGGGGGAGAGTCCTACGAGCAGTTCTTC. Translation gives CASSLDGGESYEQFF.

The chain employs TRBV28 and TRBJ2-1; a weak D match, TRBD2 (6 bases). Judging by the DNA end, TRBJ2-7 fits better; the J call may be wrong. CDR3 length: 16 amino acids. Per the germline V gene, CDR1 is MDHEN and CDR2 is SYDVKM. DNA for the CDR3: TGTGCCAGCAGCGAACAACGGGGGTCACTTTACAATGAGCAGTACTTC. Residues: CASSEQRGSLYNEQYF.

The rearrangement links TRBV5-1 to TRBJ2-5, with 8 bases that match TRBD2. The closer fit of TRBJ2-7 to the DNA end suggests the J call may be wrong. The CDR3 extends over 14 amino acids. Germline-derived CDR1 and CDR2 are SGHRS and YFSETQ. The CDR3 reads CASSLAGGIGEQYF. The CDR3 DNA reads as TGCGCCAGCAGCTTGGCGGGAGGGATCGGCGAGCAGTACTTC.

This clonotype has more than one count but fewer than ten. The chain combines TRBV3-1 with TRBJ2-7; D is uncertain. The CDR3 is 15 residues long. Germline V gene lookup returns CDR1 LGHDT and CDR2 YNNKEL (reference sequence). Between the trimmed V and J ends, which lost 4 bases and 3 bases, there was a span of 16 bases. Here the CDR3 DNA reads TGTGCCAGCAGCCGCTCCTGGAGCCAGGTCTACGAGCAGTACTTC. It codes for CASSRSWSQVYEQYF.

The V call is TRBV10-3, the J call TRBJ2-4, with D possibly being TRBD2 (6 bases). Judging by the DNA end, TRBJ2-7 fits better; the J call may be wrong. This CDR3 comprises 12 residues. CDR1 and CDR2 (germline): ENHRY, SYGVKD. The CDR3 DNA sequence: TGTGCCATCAGGGCGGGAAGCTACGAGCAGTACTTC. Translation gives CAIRAGSYEQYF.

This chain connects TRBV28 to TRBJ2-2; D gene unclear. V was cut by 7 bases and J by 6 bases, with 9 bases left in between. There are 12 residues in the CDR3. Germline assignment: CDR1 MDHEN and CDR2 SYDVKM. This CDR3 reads CASTRPAGELFF. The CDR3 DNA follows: TGTGCCAGCACCCGGCCCGCCGGGGAGCTGTTTTTT.

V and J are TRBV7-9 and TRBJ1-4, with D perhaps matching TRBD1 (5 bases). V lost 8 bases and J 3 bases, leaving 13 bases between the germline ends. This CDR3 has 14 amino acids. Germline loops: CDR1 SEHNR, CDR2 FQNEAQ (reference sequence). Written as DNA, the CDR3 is TGTGCCAGCCCCGGGGGACCTTCTAATGAAAAACTGTTTTTT. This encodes CASPGGPSNEKLFF.

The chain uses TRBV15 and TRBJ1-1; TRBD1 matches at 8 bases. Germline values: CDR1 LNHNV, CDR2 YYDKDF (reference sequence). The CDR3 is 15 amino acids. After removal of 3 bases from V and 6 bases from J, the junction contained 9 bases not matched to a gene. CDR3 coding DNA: TGTGCCACCAGCAGGGACCAGGGGGCCTTTGCTGAAGCTTTCTTT. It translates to CATSRDQGAFAEAFF.

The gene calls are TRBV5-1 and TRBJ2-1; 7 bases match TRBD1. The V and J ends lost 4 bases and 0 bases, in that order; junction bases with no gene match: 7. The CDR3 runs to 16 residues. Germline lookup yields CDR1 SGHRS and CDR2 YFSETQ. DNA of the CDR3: TGCGCCAGCAGCCCTCCGGGACAGAGCTCCTACAATGAGCAGTTCTTC. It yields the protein CASSPPGQSSYNEQFF.

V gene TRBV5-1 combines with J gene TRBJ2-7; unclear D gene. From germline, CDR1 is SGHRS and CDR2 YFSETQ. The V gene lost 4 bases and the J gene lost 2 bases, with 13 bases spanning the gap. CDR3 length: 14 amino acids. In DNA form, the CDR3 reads TGCGCCAGCAGCGTGGTTCAGGAGCCCTACGAGCAGTACTTC. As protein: CASSVVQEPYEQYF.

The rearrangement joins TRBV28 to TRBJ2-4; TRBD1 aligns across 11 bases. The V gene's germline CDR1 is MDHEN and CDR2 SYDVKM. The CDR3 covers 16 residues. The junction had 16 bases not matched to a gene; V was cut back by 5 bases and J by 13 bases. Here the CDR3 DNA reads TGTGCCAGCAGTGTCCCGGGACAGGGGGGGTATAGGGAGCAGTACTTC. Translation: CASSVPGQGGYREQYF. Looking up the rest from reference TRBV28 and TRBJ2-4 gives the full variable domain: DVKVTQSSRYLVKRTGEKVFLECVQDMDHENMFWYRQDPGLGLRLIYFSYDVKMKEKGDIPEGYSVSREKKERFSLILESASTNQTSMYLCASSVPGQGGYREQYFGAGTRLSVL.

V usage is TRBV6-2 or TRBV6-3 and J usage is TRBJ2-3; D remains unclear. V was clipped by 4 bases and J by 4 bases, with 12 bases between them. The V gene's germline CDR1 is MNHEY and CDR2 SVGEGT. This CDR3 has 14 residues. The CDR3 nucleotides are TGTGCCAGCAGTTTCTCCCTTATCCCAGATACGCAGTATTTT. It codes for CASSFSLIPDTQYF.